This entry features one T cell receptor (beta chain) sequence. As yet, its antigen is unknown. CDR3 size: 14 residues. V was clipped by 6 bases and J by 1 base, with 12 bases between them. The germline CDR1 and CDR2 sequences are ENHRY and SYGVKD. These data originate in a study of T-cell memory formation after mild COVID-19. Findings and limits, study-wide: Mainly in CM and EM were contracting CD4+ clones; CD8+ were in EMRA.

TCRdb fed the 5' RACE reads into MiXCR, producing one record per CDR3 protein. The profile shows over 70,000 distinct CDR3 sequences, 13% of them singletons. Specimen: PBMCs or a T cell subset sorted from them (not recorded which). The chain recombines TRBV10-3 with TRBJ1-2; unclear D gene. This TCR was sampled from an adult woman who had mild COVID-19 (a few samples of this study predate the infection). Cell type and time point are not known. The CDR3 sequence is CAIRREGFNYGYTF. CDR3 bases: TGTGCCATCAGGAGGGAGGGTTTTAACTATGGCTACACCTTC.